A single sample is the source of the 11 T cell receptor beta chains below, sequenced in a study of blood T cell repertoires in COVID-19. Repertoires were generated with immunoSEQ multiplex PCR, while TCRdb's copy carries only in-frame clones and drops some. The table lists 300,000 to 400,000 clones, about 86% of them singletons. Sample: PBMCs or T cells enriched from blood (not recorded which). All receptors derive from a woman aged 40 to 49 with acute COVID-19.

This rearrangement joins TRBV12-5 to TRBJ2-2; 13 positions agree with TRBD2. The length of the CDR3 is 15 residues. CDR1 is LGHNT, CDR2 FRNRAP, per germline. V lost 7 bases to trimming and J lost 6 bases; unmatched junction nucleotides: 5. The CDR3 DNA is TGTGCTAGTGCTCCCGGACTAGCGGGGGCCGGGGAGCTGTTTTTT. Protein sequence: CASAPGLAGAGELFF.

The genes are TRBV28 and TRBJ1-1; a possible D gene is TRBD1 (6 bases). Germline assignment: CDR1 MDHEN and CDR2 SYDVKM. V was cut by 4 bases and J by 1 base, with 16 bases left in between. This CDR3 spans 16 amino acids. DNA for the CDR3: TGTGCCAGCAGTTCGGGACACCATAAGGGGAACACTGAAGCTTTCTTT. It translates to CASSSGHHKGNTEAFF.

This chain joins TRBV19 and TRBJ1-1; the D is unclear. Germline CDR1 and CDR2: LNHDA and SQIVND (reference sequence). The CDR3 contains 14 residues. The ends were cut back, 5 bases at V and 0 bases at J, with 10 bases in the middle. The CDR3 spells CASSQEIMNTEAFF. CDR3 DNA sequence: TGTGCCAGTAGTCAGGAAATAATGAACACTGAAGCTTTCTTT.

The chain joins TRBV2 to TRBJ2-7; D remains ambiguous. Germline CDR1 is SNHLY and CDR2 is FYNNEI. Trimming removed 7 bases from V and 2 bases from J, with 3 bases in between. This CDR3 spans 10 amino acids. Written as DNA, the CDR3 is TGTGCCAGCAATACCTACGAGCAGTACTTC. Translated: CASNTYEQYF.

This chain connects TRBV24-1 to TRBJ1-1; TRBD1 matches 10 bases. V was pared by 2 bases and J by 1 base, with 3 bases of the junction left unmatched. Germline assignment: CDR1 KGHDR and CDR2 SFDVKD. The CDR3 sequence is 16 residues long. Written as DNA, the CDR3 is TGTGCCACCAGTGATTCCGGGACAGGGGAGAACACTGAAGCTTTCTTT. Encoded protein: CATSDSGTGENTEAFF.

The chain has TRBV3-1 (or the pseudogene TRBV3-2) and TRBJ1-1; tentatively, D is TRBD1 (6 bases). Germline V lookup: CDR1 LGHDT, CDR2 YNNKEL (reference sequence). CDR3 length: 16 residues. V dropped 0 bases and J dropped 1 base, with 12 bases sitting between them. The CDR3 bases are TGTGCCAGCAGCCAAGATCAGGGGCGCGGGAACACTGAAGCTTTCTTT. The encoded protein is CASSQDQGRGNTEAFF.

For the CDR3, the DNA is TGTGCCAGTAGTGTCGGGGGGCGCGACTATGGCTACACCTTC. It translates to CASSVGGRDYGYTF. This chain joins TRBV19 and TRBJ1-2, with D possibly matching TRBD1 (6 bases). The ends were cut back, 5 bases at V and 3 bases at J, with 13 bases in the middle. The CDR3 has 14 amino acids. Germline V gene data show CDR1 as LNHDA and CDR2 as SQIVND (reference sequence).

The gene calls are TRBV14 and TRBJ2-1; D possibly corresponds to TRBD2 (7 bases). Germline assignment: CDR1 SGHDN and CDR2 FVKESK. This CDR3 region has 17 residues. V was cut by 5 bases and J by 3 bases, with 20 bases left in between. CDR3 region: CASSVGGGSGFYNEQFF. CDR3 sequence (DNA): TGTGCCAGCAGCGTAGGGGGGGGGAGCGGTTTCTACAATGAGCAGTTCTTC.

V usage is TRBV19 and J usage is TRBJ2-7, with D possibly being TRBD1 (6 bases). Germline V lookup: CDR1 LNHDA, CDR2 SQIVND (reference sequence). V gave up 5 bases and J gave up 4 bases, with 18 bases separating them. The CDR3 sequence is 15 residues long. CDR3 DNA: TGTGCCAGTAGTCCCCGACAGGCGACCAGATACGAGCAGTACTTC. Translating it yields CASSPRQATRYEQYF.

The rearrangement links TRBV6-1 to TRBJ2-7; 10 nucleotides match TRBD2. In germline, CDR1 is MNHNS, CDR2 SASEGT. The length of the CDR3 is 16 residues. Unmatched junction bases numbered 13, after V lost 7 bases and J lost 4 bases. The CDR3 nucleotides read TGTGCCAGCACTGACCGCCCTCCTAGCGGGAGTTACGAGCAGTACTTC. Translating it yields CASTDRPPSGSYEQYF.

This chain connects TRBV27 to TRBJ1-1, with D tentatively TRBD1 (5 bases). Trimming removed 8 bases from V and 1 base from J, with 14 bases in between. This CDR3 comprises 14 residues. From germline, CDR1 is MNHEY and CDR2 SMNVEV (reference sequence). CDR3: CASLGGSKNTEAFF. The CDR3 DNA follows: TGTGCCAGCCTTGGGGGGTCAAAGAACACTGAAGCTTTCTTT.